Shown below are 5 T cell receptor beta chains from a single sample sequenced in a study of shared clonotypes between healthy human individuals. Naive CD8 isolation took CD45RO-negative cells positively selected for CCR7 and excluded terminally differentiated effector memory CD45RA+ cells. The assay was immunoSEQ multiplex PCR, and TCRdb's table has in-frame clones only and misses some. In the table there are approximately 2,000,000 clones, about 93% of which are singletons. The specimen sequenced was naive CD8+ T cells from PBMCs. These receptors were obtained from a man aged 18-30 years in good health. Some clones in this sample may be carry-over from other donors' samples.

The CDR3 nucleotides are TGTGCCAGCAGCCAAGATTTCAGGGGGGAGCAGTACTTC. It encodes CASSQDFRGEQYF. The chain has TRBV14 and TRBJ2-7; 7 positions match TRBD1. Germline V lookup: CDR1 SGHDN, CDR2 FVKESK. The V gene end was trimmed by 0 bases and the J gene end by 7 bases; junction bases not matched to a gene: 3. CDR3 length equals 13 residues.

The CDR3 bases are TGCGCCAGCAGCCAAGCCACGGGACTAGCGGGACCCTACGAGCAGTACTTC. Its translation: CASSQATGLAGPYEQYF. This chain links TRBV4-3 with TRBJ2-7; 13 bases match TRBD2. Per the germline V gene, CDR1 is LGHNA and CDR2 is YSLEER. This CDR3 contains 17 residues. J lost 2 bases, V lost 1 base, and 5 bases had no gene match.

V and J are TRBV19 and TRBJ2-1; TRBD1 is a possible D gene (6 bases). Deletions cut 5 bases from V and 8 bases from J, with 13 bases between. CDR1 LNHDA and CDR2 SQIVND come from the germline V gene (reference sequence). The CDR3 is 13 amino acids. The CDR3 sequence is CASSPRDNYEQFF. CDR3 bases: TGTGCCAGTAGTCCCCGGGACAATTATGAGCAGTTCTTC.

The chain carries TRBV29-1 and TRBJ2-7, with D maybe TRBD1 (6 bases). This CDR3 contains 13 residues. Trimming pared 5 bases from V and 3 bases from J, leaving 14 bases between. Germline CDR1 is SQVTM and CDR2 is ANQGSEA. As DNA, the CDR3 is TGCAGCGTTTATGGACAGAACAACTACGAGCAGTACTTC. As protein: CSVYGQNNYEQYF.

The chain recombines TRBV28 with TRBJ2-2; possibly TRBD2 for D (5 bases). CDR1 and CDR2 (germline): MDHEN, SYDVKM. Between the trimmed V and J ends, which lost 8 bases and 7 bases, there was a span of 8 bases. This CDR3 comprises 11 residues. The CDR3: CASGEGGELFF. In DNA, the CDR3 is TGTGCCAGCGGCGAGGGCGGGGAGCTGTTTTTT.